This is a list of T cell receptor beta chains from one sample in a study of T cell responses to AZD1222 COVID-19 vaccine. The method was immunoSEQ multiplex PCR; TCRdb's version includes in-frame clones alone and lacks a portion of them. The profile shows 55,000 to 80,000 clones, about nine tenths of them singletons. The sequenced sample was peripheral blood, obtained 28 days after the second AZD1222 dose. The source of these receptors is an adult who received the AZD1222 COVID-19 vaccine. Each CDR3 is given with its conserved first and last residue. The order of the fields is J gene, CDR3 length, clone size, V gene, D gene, CDR3 DNA, CDR3 protein. A D gene is named only where the DNA matches it firmly. Expanded clones get a size class; other rows say once, few or many, or leave the size out.

>TRBJ2-2|16|-|TRBV19|-
TGTGCCAGTACCCTCTCCGGGACGGACAACACCGGGGAGCTGTTTTTT
CASTLSGTDNTGELFF
>TRBJ2-3|12|once|TRBV9|-
TGTGCCAGCAGCGAGAGCGCAGATACGCAGTATTTT
CASSESADTQYF
>TRBJ2-2|14|-|TRBV29-1|-
TGCAGCGTTGAGGGCGCTAAGTCCACCGGGGAGCTGTTTTTT
CSVEGAKSTGELFF
>TRBJ2-1|15|-|TRBV4-3|TRBD2
TGCGCCAGCAGCCAACAAAGCGGGAGTTTAAATGAGCAGTTCTTC
CASSQQSGSLNEQFF
>TRBJ2-7|15|-|TRBV5-1|-
TGCGCCAGCAGCTTGTTACAGGGCCCTCGGTACGAGCAGTACTTC
CASSLLQGPRYEQYF
>TRBJ1-4|16|-|TRBV18|TRBD1
TGTGCCAGCTCACCGATCAGGGGGCCAACTAATGAAAAACTGTTTTTT
CASSPIRGPTNEKLFF
>TRBJ2-5|16|-|TRBV10-1|-
TGCGCCAGCAGTGAGTCTTCAACGTTGGGTGGGGAGACCCAGTACTTC
CASSESSTLGGETQYF
>TRBJ2-3|14|-|TRBV2|-
TGTGCCAGCAGTGGGGGCGCTTACACAGATACGCAGTATTTT
CASSGGAYTDTQYF
>TRBJ1-6|15|-|TRBV19|-
TGTGCCAGTACCGAGGGGGGCAGGTCTTTCAGACCCCTCCACTTT
CASTEGGRSFRPLHF
>TRBJ2-1|15|-|TRBV18|TRBD2
TGTGCCAGCTCATGGGCTAGCGGGAGTATAAATGAGCAGTTCTTC
CASSWASGSINEQFF
>TRBJ2-7|13|-|TRBV10-1|-
TGCGCCAGCAGTCGGGACCGAGGTTACGAGCAGTACTTC
CASSRDRGYEQYF
>TRBJ2-4|15|-|TRBV2|TRBD2
TGTGCCAGAGGACTAGCGGGAGAGAGTGGAAACATTCAGTACTTC
CARGLAGESGNIQYF
>TRBJ2-7|15|-|TRBV5-1|TRBD1
TGCGCCAGCAGCCCCCGGGGGACAGGGACCTACGAGCAGTACTTC
CASSPRGTGTYEQYF
>TRBJ1-1|14|once|TRBV5-1|-
TGCGCCAGCAGCCTACAAGGAGGGGGCACTGAAGCTTTCTTT
CASSLQGGGTEAFF
>TRBJ1-2|13|-|TRBV5-1|-
TGCGCCAGCAGCCGTGACAGGAACTATGGCTACACCTTC
CASSRDRNYGYTF
>TRBJ2-4|17|-|TRBV20-1|-
TGCAGTGCTAGTGCCCAAGCCCCTTTCCGACCAGAAAACATTCAGTACTTC
CSASAQAPFRPENIQYF
>TRBJ1-1|13|-|TRBV6-2/TRBV6-3|-
TGTGCCAGCAGTTACCGGGACAACACTGAAGCTTTCTTT
CASSYRDNTEAFF
>TRBJ2-2|14|-|TRBV11-2|-
TGTGCCAGCAGCTTAGGGCAGAACACCGGGGAGCTGTTTTTT
CASSLGQNTGELFF
>TRBJ2-1|15|-|TRBV3-1/TRBV3-2|TRBD2
TGTGCCAGCAGACCCGGACTAGGAAGCCACAATGAGCAGTTCTTC
CASRPGLGSHNEQFF
>TRBJ1-1|10|-|TRBV29-1|-
TGCAGCGGACGGAACACTGAAGCTTTCTTT
CSGRNTEAFF
>TRBJ2-3|16|-|TRBV12-2|-
TGTGCAAGTCGCCTTAAGGACAGGGAGAGCACAGATACGCAGTATTTT
CASRLKDRESTDTQYF
>TRBJ1-4|15|-|TRBV5-1|-
TGCGCCAGCAGCTTGTCAGGGGCTAGAGAGGAAAAACTGTTTTTT
CASSLSGAREEKLFF
>TRBJ2-7|14|-|TRBV19|-
TGTGCCAGTAGTACGGACCCGAGCTCCTACGAGCAGTACTTC
CASSTDPSSYEQYF
>TRBJ2-2|17|once|TRBV10-2|-
TGCGCCAGCAGTGAGTCGAACATCTTCGCGAACACCGGGGAGCTGTTTTTT
CASSESNIFANTGELFF
>TRBJ2-7|15|-|TRBV7-3|-
TGTGCCAGCAGCTTAACTAGCAGACAATCCTACGAGCAGTACTTC
CASSLTSRQSYEQYF
>TRBJ2-2|14|-|TRBV19|TRBD1
TGTGCCAGTAGTGTGGACAGGGTGACCGGGGAGCTGTTTTTT
CASSVDRVTGELFF
>TRBJ1-4|13|-|TRBV6-1|-
TGTGCCAGCAGTGAAATCCAATATGAAAAACTGTTTTTT
CASSEIQYEKLFF
>TRBJ2-7|12|-|TRBV4-2|-
TGTGCCAGCAGCCAAGATGCCTACGAGCAGTACTTC
CASSQDAYEQYF
>TRBJ1-3|15|-|TRBV11-2|-
TGTGCCAGCAGCCAGCTGGGGGCCTCTGGAAACACCATATATTTT
CASSQLGASGNTIYF
>TRBJ2-5|13|once|TRBV18|-
TGTGCCAGCTCACCCGATAGGGAAGAGACCCAGTACTTC
CASSPDREETQYF
>TRBJ1-1|13|-|TRBV11-1|-
TGTGCCAGCAGCTTAACCCAGGACACTGAAGCTTTCTTT
CASSLTQDTEAFF
>TRBJ1-2|14|-|TRBV7-2|TRBD1
TGTGCCAGCAGCTTAGACAGGGGGTCCTATGGCTACACCTTC
CASSLDRGSYGYTF
>TRBJ2-7|13|once|TRBV6-5|-
TGTGCCAGCAGGCGCCAGCAGTCGGGCGAGCAGTACTTC
CASRRQQSGEQYF
>TRBJ2-1|17|-|TRBV7-9|TRBD1
TGTGCCAGCAGCCCTAGGAGGGACAGGGACCGTCACAATGAGCAGTTCTTC
CASSPRRDRDRHNEQFF
>TRBJ2-6|15|-|TRBV19|-
TGTGCCAGTAGTCCCAGAAACTCTGGGGCCAACGTCCTGACTTTC
CASSPRNSGANVLTF
>TRBJ1-3|15|few|TRBV9|-
TGTGCCAGCAGCGTAGATGGGTCAGTGGAAAACACCATATATTTT
CASSVDGSVENTIYF
>TRBJ1-2|13|-|TRBV28|-
TGTGCCAGCAGTCCAGAACAGGGTCGGCGCTACACCTTC
CASSPEQGRRYTF
>TRBJ2-2|19|-|TRBV7-9|TRBD2
TGTGCCAGCCGTCGGACTAGCGGGAGGGAGTATTGGAACACCGGGGAGCTGTTTTTT
CASRRTSGREYWNTGELFF
>TRBJ1-5|16|-|TRBV28|-
TGTGCCAGCAGTTTCCTGAGGAGAGCAAGCAATCAGCCCCAGCATTTT
CASSFLRRASNQPQHF
>TRBJ1-3|16|-|TRBV2|-
TGTGCCAGCACCGGGGAGGGGTCGGGTTTTGGAAACACCATATATTTT
CASTGEGSGFGNTIYF
>TRBJ2-6|14|-|TRBV29-1|-
TGCAGCGTTGTCGTAAGCTCTGGGGCCAACGTCCTGACTTTC
CSVVVSSGANVLTF
>TRBJ1-1|16|-|TRBV5-4|TRBD1
TGTGCCAGCAGCTTGGGGTCACCAGGGGGGAACACTGAAGCTTTCTTT
CASSLGSPGGNTEAFF
>TRBJ1-2|13|-|TRBV27|TRBD1
TGTGCCAGCCGCCGGACAGGGGGAGATGGCTACACCTTC
CASRRTGGDGYTF
>TRBJ1-1|16|-|TRBV19|-
TGTGCCAGTAGTACCTGGGGACGGGCTGCGAACACTGAAGCTTTCTTT
CASSTWGRAANTEAFF
>TRBJ1-1|14|once|TRBV10-3|-
TGTGCCATCAGTCGAGGGGGAGTGAACACTGAAGCTTTCTTT
CAISRGGVNTEAFF
>TRBJ1-1|13|once|TRBV11-2|-
TGTGCCAGCAGCACAAACTTGAACACTGAAGCTTTCTTT
CASSTNLNTEAFF
>TRBJ2-1|14|-|TRBV7-2|TRBD2
TGTGCCAGCAGCCCGGGGGGGGCGTATAATGAGCAGTTCTTC
CASSPGGAYNEQFF
>TRBJ1-4|14|-|TRBV25-1|TRBD1
TGTGCCAGCAGCCTCAGGGACAGGGACGAAAAACTGTTTTTT
CASSLRDRDEKLFF
>TRBJ1-1|12|-|TRBV7-9|-
TGTGCCAGCAGCCAGGCAGGGACTGAAGCTTTCTTT
CASSQAGTEAFF
>TRBJ1-1|14|few|TRBV5-1|TRBD1
TGCGCCAGCAGCGGAACGGACAGGGCTAGATCGGCTTTCTTT
CASSGTDRARSAFF
>TRBJ2-1|14|once|TRBV5-6|-
TGTGCCAGCAGCTCCACAGGGTCCTACAATGAGCAGTTCTTC
CASSSTGSYNEQFF
>TRBJ1-1|17|-|TRBV15|-
TGTGCCACCAGGAGAGCTCAGTGGCCAGGGAGCAACACTGAAGCTTTCTTT
CATRRAQWPGSNTEAFF
>TRBJ2-4|12|-|TRBV7-2|-
TGTGCCAGCAGCTTACCTGGAAACATTCAGTACTTC
CASSLPGNIQYF
>TRBJ2-5|14|-|TRBV3-1/TRBV3-2|TRBD2
TGTGCCAGCAGCCAAGACGGGGGGTGGGAGACCCAGTACTTC
CASSQDGGWETQYF